The rows below give T cell receptor beta chains drawn from one sample of a study of T cell changes during pregnancy in multiple sclerosis. Assay: immunoSEQ multiplex PCR; the TCRdb copy retains only in-frame clones and omits some. The sample includes over 100,000 clones, around 90% of them seen just once. The sequencing here drew on peripheral blood, taken in the third trimester of pregnancy. The receptors derive from a female donor with multiple sclerosis, enrolled in a pregnancy study. The CDR3 runs from the conserved cysteine through the conserved F or W. The D gene is left open where the match is weak. Expanded clones get a size class; other rows say once, few or many, or leave the size out.

v_call	j_call	clone_size	d_call	cdr3_aa	cdr3_nt
TRBV25-1	TRBJ1-4	.	.	CASSEVGDRNEKLFF	TGTGCCAGCAGTGAAGTGGGAGACCGTAATGAAAAACTGTTTTTT
TRBV9	TRBJ2-7	.	.	CASSPTGESVSSYEQYF	TGTGCCAGCAGCCCCACCGGCGAAAGCGTCAGCTCCTACGAGCAGTACTTC
TRBV15	TRBJ1-1	.	TRBD1	CATSKTGYTEAFF	TGTGCCACCAGCAAGACAGGGTACACTGAAGCTTTCTTT
TRBV27	TRBJ2-1	.	TRBD2	CASSYSGNNEQFF	TGTGCCAGCAGTTACAGCGGGAACAATGAGCAGTTCTTC
TRBV19	TRBJ2-7	.	TRBD1	CASSNRGGTGRFEQYF	TGTGCCAGTAGTAACCGTGGGGGGACAGGGAGGTTCGAGCAGTACTTC
TRBV2	TRBJ2-7	few	.	CASNRESSDEQYF	TGTGCCAGCAATCGGGAGTCCAGCGACGAGCAGTACTTC
TRBV27	TRBJ1-2	.	TRBD1	CASSVGTGGDYGYTF	TGTGCCAGCAGTGTAGGGACAGGGGGGGACTATGGCTACACCTTC
TRBV7-9	TRBJ1-1	.	.	CASSYRENTEAFF	TGTGCCAGCAGCTACAGGGAAAACACTGAAGCTTTCTTT
TRBV19	TRBJ1-1	few	TRBD1	CASSPSGDRVNTEAFF	TGTGCCAGTAGTCCGTCAGGGGACAGGGTGAACACTGAAGCTTTCTTT
TRBV30	TRBJ2-5	.	.	CAWSVNREAQYF	TGTGCCTGGAGTGTAAATAGAGAGGCCCAGTACTTC
TRBV6-5	TRBJ1-2	once	.	CASSAGDYGYTF	TGTGCCAGCAGCGCGGGGGACTATGGCTACACCTTC
TRBV5-6	TRBJ1-5	.	.	CASSLGAGPNQPQHF	TGTGCCAGCAGCTTGGGTGCGGGCCCAAATCAGCCCCAGCATTTT
TRBV18	TRBJ2-1	.	TRBD2	CASSRDLGSGGDNEQFF	TGTGCCAGCTCACGAGACTTGGGAAGCGGGGGAGACAATGAGCAGTTCTTC
TRBV7-3	TRBJ2-1	.	TRBD2	CASSRQPGLYNEQFF	TGTGCCAGCAGCCGCCAACCGGGACTATACAATGAGCAGTTCTTC